The 2 T cell receptor beta chains below come from one sample, sequenced in a study of shared clonotypes between healthy human individuals. Profiling relied on immunoSEQ multiplex PCR, and the TCRdb table lists in-frame clones only, not all of them. This sample carries about 1.5 million clones, approximately 98% of them seen once, and the ten largest clones take around 0.45%. Sequenced input: naive CD4+ T cells sorted from blood. Indicated subset: CD45RA+ positively selected. These receptors were collected from a man aged 30 to 39 in good health.

The chain joins TRBV5-4 to TRBJ2-5, with 7 bases that match TRBD1. The J segment lost 3 bases and the V segment lost 0 bases, leaving 5 bases of the junction unmatched. The CDR3 runs 15 residues. Germline V lookup: CDR1 SGHNT, CDR2 YYREEE (reference sequence). The CDR3 here is CASSLAGQREETQYF. Written as DNA, the CDR3 is TGTGCCAGCAGCTTGGCGGGACAGAGAGAAGAGACCCAGTACTTC.

The table lists this clone with a count of one. The rearrangement links TRBV2 to TRBJ2-5; a weak D match, TRBD1 (6 bases). Germline V lookup: CDR1 SNHLY, CDR2 FYNNEI. Between the trimmed V and J ends, which lost 10 bases and 5 bases, there was a span of 20 bases. CDR3 length equals 14 residues. The CDR3 sequence is CATVPNRAGETQYF. DNA for the CDR3: TGTGCCACCGTCCCGAACAGGGCTGGGGAGACCCAGTACTTC.